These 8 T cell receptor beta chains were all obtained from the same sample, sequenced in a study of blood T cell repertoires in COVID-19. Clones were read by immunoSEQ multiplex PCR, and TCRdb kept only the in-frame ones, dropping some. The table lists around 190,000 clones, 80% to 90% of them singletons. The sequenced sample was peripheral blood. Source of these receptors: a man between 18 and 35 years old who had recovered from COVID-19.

The CDR3 spells CASSPRTSGNNNEQFF. Written as DNA, the CDR3 is TGCGCCAGCAGCCCAAGGACTAGCGGCAACAACAATGAGCAGTTCTTC. V usage is TRBV5-1 and J usage is TRBJ2-1; 10 bases map to TRBD2. Germline CDR1 reads SGHRS; CDR2 reads YFSETQ. The CDR3 spans 16 residues. After removal of 4 bases from V and 5 bases from J, the junction contained 9 bases not matched to a gene.

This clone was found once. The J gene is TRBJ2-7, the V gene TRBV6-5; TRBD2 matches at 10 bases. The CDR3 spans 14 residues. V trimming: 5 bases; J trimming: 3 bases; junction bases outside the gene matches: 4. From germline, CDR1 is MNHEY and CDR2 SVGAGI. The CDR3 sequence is CASSKASGSYEQYF. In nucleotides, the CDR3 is TGTGCCAGCAGTAAGGCTAGCGGGAGCTACGAGCAGTACTTC.

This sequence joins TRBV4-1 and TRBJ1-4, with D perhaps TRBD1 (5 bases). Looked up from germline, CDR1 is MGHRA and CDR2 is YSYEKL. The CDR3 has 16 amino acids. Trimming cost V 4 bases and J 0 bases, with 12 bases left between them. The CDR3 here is CASSPPPGATNEKLFF. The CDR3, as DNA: TGCGCCAGCAGCCCTCCGCCGGGGGCAACTAATGAAAAACTGTTTTTT.

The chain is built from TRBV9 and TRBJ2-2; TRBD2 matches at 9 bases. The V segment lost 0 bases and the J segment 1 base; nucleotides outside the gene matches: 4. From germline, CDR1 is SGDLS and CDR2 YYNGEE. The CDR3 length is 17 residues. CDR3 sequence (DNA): TGTGCCAGCAGCGTAGTTGGTAGCGGGGGGAACACCGGGGAGCTGTTTTTT. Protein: CASSVVGSGGNTGELFF.

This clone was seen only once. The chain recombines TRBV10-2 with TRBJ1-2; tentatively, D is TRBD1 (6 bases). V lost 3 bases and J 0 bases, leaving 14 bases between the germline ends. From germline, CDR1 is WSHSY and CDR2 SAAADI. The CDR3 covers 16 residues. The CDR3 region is CASSETPTGANYGYTF. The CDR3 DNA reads TGCGCCAGCAGTGAAACCCCGACAGGAGCTAACTATGGCTACACCTTC.

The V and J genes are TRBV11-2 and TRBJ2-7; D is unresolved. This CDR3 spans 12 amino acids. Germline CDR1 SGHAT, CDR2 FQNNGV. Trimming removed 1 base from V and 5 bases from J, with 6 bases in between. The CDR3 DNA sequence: TGTGCCAGCAGCTTAGTAGTCCACGAGCAGTACTTC. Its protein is CASSLVVHEQYF.

CDR3 sequence (DNA): TGTGCCAGCAGTCCCCTGACTAGTAGGCAAGAGACCCAGTACTTC. This gives the protein CASSPLTSRQETQYF. The chain combines TRBV2 with TRBJ2-5; a weak D match, TRBD2 (6 bases). The CDR3 contains 15 residues. The V gene's germline CDR1 is SNHLY and CDR2 FYNNEI. Trimming removed 5 bases from V and 2 bases from J, with 15 bases in between. The full variable domain, completed using reference TRBV2 and TRBJ2-5, is EPEVTQTPSHQVTQMGQEVILRCVPISNHLYFYWYRQILGQKVEFLVSFYNNEISEKSEIFDDQFSVERPDGSNFTLKIRSTKLEDSAMYFCASSPLTSRQETQYFGPGTRLLVL.

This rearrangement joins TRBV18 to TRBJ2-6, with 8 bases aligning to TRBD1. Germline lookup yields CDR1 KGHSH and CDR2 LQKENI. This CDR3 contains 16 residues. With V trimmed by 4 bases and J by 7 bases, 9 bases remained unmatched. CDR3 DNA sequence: TGTGCCAGCTCACTGTGGGAGACAGGGGTCGCCAACGTCCTGACTTTC. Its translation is CASSLWETGVANVLTF.